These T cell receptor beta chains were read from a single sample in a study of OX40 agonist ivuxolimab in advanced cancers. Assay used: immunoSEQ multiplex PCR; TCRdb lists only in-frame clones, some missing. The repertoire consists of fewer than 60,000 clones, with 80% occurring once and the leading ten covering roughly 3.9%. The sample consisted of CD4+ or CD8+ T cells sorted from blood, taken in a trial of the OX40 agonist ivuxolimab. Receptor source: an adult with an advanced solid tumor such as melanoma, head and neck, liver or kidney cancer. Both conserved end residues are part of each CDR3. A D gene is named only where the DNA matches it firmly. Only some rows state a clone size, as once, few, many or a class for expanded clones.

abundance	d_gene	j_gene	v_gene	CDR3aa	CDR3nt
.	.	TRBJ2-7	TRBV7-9	CASSLVGGGEQYF	TGTGCCAGCAGCTTAGTGGGGGGCGGCGAGCAGTACTTC
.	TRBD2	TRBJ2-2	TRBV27	CASKRTSGYTGELFF	TGTGCCAGCAAGAGAACTAGCGGATACACCGGGGAGCTGTTTTTT
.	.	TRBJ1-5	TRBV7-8	CASSPRGRVWDQPQHF	TGTGCCAGCAGCCCTAGGGGGAGGGTATGGGATCAGCCCCAGCATTTT
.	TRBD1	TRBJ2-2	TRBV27	CATWTGRNTGELFF	TGTGCCACCTGGACAGGGCGGAACACCGGGGAGCTGTTTTTT
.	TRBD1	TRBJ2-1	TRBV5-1	CASIATGNRVNEQFF	TGCGCCAGCATTGCGACAGGGAACCGCGTCAATGAGCAGTTCTTC
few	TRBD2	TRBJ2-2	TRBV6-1	CASLGGSGLTGELFF	TGTGCCAGTCTTGGGGGTAGCGGGCTCACCGGGGAGCTGTTTTTT
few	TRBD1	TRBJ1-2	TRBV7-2	CASSEQGGSGGYTF	TGTGCCAGCAGCGAACAGGGGGGGTCTGGTGGCTACACCTTC
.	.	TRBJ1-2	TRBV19	CASSIHRGSPYPNYGYTF	TGTGCCAGTAGTATACATAGGGGGTCGCCCTACCCTAACTATGGCTACACCTTC
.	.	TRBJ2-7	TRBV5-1	CASSPGPNPYEQYF	TGCGCCAGCAGCCCCGGGCCGAACCCCTACGAGCAGTACTTC
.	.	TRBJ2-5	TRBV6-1	CASSLGGDSETQYF	TGTGCCAGCAGTCTGGGAGGGGACAGTGAGACCCAGTACTTC
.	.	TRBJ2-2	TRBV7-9	CASRNDGNTGELFF	TGTGCCAGCCGGAATGACGGGAACACCGGGGAGCTGTTTTTT
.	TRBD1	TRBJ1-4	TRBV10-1	CASTTTGVATNEKLFF	TGCGCCAGCACCACGACAGGGGTAGCAACTAATGAAAAACTGTTTTTT
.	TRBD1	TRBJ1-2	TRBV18	CASSQRTGANYGYTF	TGTGCCAGCTCACAACGGACAGGGGCGAACTATGGCTACACCTTC
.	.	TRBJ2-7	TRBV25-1	CASSEAGYYEQYF	TGTGCCAGCAGTGAGGCAGGGTACTACGAGCAGTACTTC
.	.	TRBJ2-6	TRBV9	CASSETGFAGANVLTF	TGTGCCAGCAGCGAGACGGGGTTCGCTGGGGCCAACGTCCTGACTTTC
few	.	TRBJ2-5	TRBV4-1	CASSRGGVETQYF	TGCGCCAGCAGCCGAGGAGGGGTCGAGACCCAGTACTTC
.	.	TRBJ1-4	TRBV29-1	CSVEGLTAGKLFF	TGCAGCGTTGAAGGACTAACCGCCGGAAAACTGTTTTTT